This T cell receptor beta chain was captured by sequencing in a study of graft-versus-host responses after intestinal transplantation (dated by TCRdb to the early 2020s). For the study in its entirety: The transplants that recipients got were multivisceral, liver-intestinal, or isolated intestinal. Every recipient was given anti-thymocyte globulin induction, followed by roughly 3 years of maintenance tacrolimus and steroids. Graft-versus-host and host-versus-graft alloreactive T cell clones were tracked in the graft, circulation and bone marrow after intestinal transplantation using bulk TCR-beta CDR3 sequencing. To identify alloreactive clones, pre-transplant mixed lymphocyte reaction products were sequenced and then compared with unstimulated pre-transplant donor and recipient T cells. A cohort of under 30 intestinal transplant recipients, including one retransplant, was enrolled, and 3 patients lacking pretransplant specimens were excluded. Donor T cell macrochimerism was defined as a peak of at least 4% donor T cells among recipient peripheral blood mononuclear cells. Samples from a few later patients were sequenced in-house on an Illumina MiSeq with MiXCR processing rather than by the commercial service.

Interpreted using the paper, the time point label stands for: cells obtained before transplantation from donor or recipient. CD3+CD4+ and CD3+CD8+ populations were FACS-sorted from unstimulated pre-transplant donor and recipient cells taken from spleen or lymph nodes. CDR1 is given as SGDLS and CDR2 as YYNGEE, both from the germline V gene. Relative to germline, V is missing 3 bases and J is missing 4 bases, with 9 bases of the junction outside any gene match. From cysteine to phenylalanine, the CDR3 is 15 amino acids long. The entry retains the CDR3 DNA only, 45 bases that are in frame from base 1. This clone was found once. The antigen this receptor binds is unknown. No per-base quality is available; no much larger clone lies one base away. What the authors observed across the whole study: Early after transplant, declines in HvG clones were associated with peak levels of circulating GvH clones. GvH clones were detected in recipient bone marrow, and some appeared earlier in ileal mucosa or blood, consistent with an intestinal mucosal origin. The relatively low number and heterogeneity of intestinal transplant patients limited the conclusions. In the allografts of patients with donor T cell macrochimerism, GvH to HvG T cell clonal ratios were high.

Library prep was done by the immunoSEQ multiplex PCR assay. In most patients, genomic DNA was isolated using the Qiagen DNeasy Blood and Tissue Kit and sent frozen to Adaptive Biotechnologies for TCR sequencing. Adaptive Biotechnologies carried out high-throughput TCR-beta CDR3 sequencing of genomic DNA for most patients. The paper's data handling went like this. Adaptive's ImmunoSEQ software supplied the TCR sequencing data for around 19 patients, while MiXCR and VDJtools were used to process three other patients. CD4 versus CD8 sorting errors were corrected by removing sequences found in both subsets at a frequency ratio below 5:1. CDR3 nucleotide sequences shared by donor and recipient were removed because the origin of these sequences could not be assigned. Alloreactive clones required at least 2-fold expansion over unstimulated cells and minimum CFSE-low frequency of 0.002% (template counts) or 0.001% (read counts). A clone was considered mappable if detected in the sequenced pre-transplant spleen, lymph node, or MLR CFSE-low populations of the donor or recipient. The cumulative frequency of alloreactive clones was calculated as a percentage of all sequences, weighted by copy number. TCRdb's version of the immuneACCESS table is confined to in-frame rearrangements and falls short of the full clone set. An unresolved V gene accounts for under half of the shortfall where checked; the remainder is of unknown origin. The DNA gave D and trimming, while V, J and clone size come from that table. Within this sample are some 90,000 clones, with just under 95% of them counted one time only. The ten largest clonotypes hold about 0.44% of the sample.

The rearranged chain carries TRBV9 and TRBJ2-7; TRBD2 lines up with 8 middle nucleotides. This sequence was found in a human donor who was the organ donor for an intestinal transplant. The source was unstimulated CD8+ T cells sorted from spleen or lymph node cells, collected before transplant. The DNA reads as follows: TGTGCCAGCAGCGCCGGGGGGGGGCGAAAGTACGAGCAGTACTTC. Translated, this is CASSAGGGRKYEQYF.